The 32 T cell receptor beta chains listed next were all sequenced from one sample in a study of shared clonotypes between healthy human individuals. Only in-frame clones appear in the TCRdb table, and some are missing; sequencing was by immunoSEQ multiplex PCR. The repertoire holds more than 2 million clones, with approximately 94% as singletons. Cells designated naive CD8 were CD45RO-negative and were positively selected for CCR7, with terminally differentiated effector memory CD45RA+ cells excluded. Specimen: naive CD8+ T cells sorted from blood. All receptors come from a man younger than 35 in good health.

The V gene is TRBV5-4, the J gene TRBJ2-1, with TRBD2 matching 9 bases. From germline, CDR1 is SGHNT and CDR2 YYREEE (reference sequence). The J segment lost 15 bases and the V segment lost 0 bases, leaving 7 bases of the junction unmatched. CDR3 length equals 13 residues. In DNA, the CDR3 is TGTGCCAGCAGCTTGGGAACTAGCGGGTATATGTTCTTC. It yields the protein CASSLGTSGYMFF.

This chain uses TRBV19 with TRBJ2-7, with TRBD2 matching over 7 bases. Per germline, CDR1 LNHDA and CDR2 SQIVND (reference sequence). Unmatched junction bases numbered 5, after V lost 3 bases and J lost 0 bases. The CDR3 is 15 residues long. The CDR3 spells CASSIGEGPSYEQYF. The DNA of the CDR3 is TGTGCCAGTAGTATTGGGGAGGGGCCCTCCTACGAGCAGTACTTC.

The rearrangement links TRBV9 to TRBJ2-1; D might be TRBD1 (6 bases). The germline V and J ends were trimmed by 4 bases and 4 bases, with 12 bases remaining between them. The CDR3 is 14 residues long. Germline CDR1 and CDR2: SGDLS and YYNGEE. This chain's CDR3 is CASSPPTGYNEQFF. CDR3 DNA sequence: TGTGCCAGCAGCCCCCCCACAGGGTACAATGAGCAGTTCTTC.

This chain uses TRBV5-4 with TRBJ1-5, with 12 bases fitting TRBD1. After removal of 2 bases from V and 7 bases from J, the junction contained 10 bases not matched to a gene. From germline, CDR1 is SGHNT and CDR2 YYREEE (reference sequence). This CDR3 spans 17 amino acids. The DNA of the CDR3 is TGTGCCAGCAGCTTAGGAAAGTGGGACAGGGGGCTCCAGCCCCAGCATTTT. Amino acids: CASSLGKWDRGLQPQHF. Complete variable domain (other parts from reference TRBV5-4 and TRBJ1-5): ETGVTQSPTHLIKTRGQQVTLRCSSQSGHNTVSWYQQALGQGPQFIFQYYREEENGRGNFPPRFSGLQFPNYSSELNVNALELDDSALYLCASSLGKWDRGLQPQHFGDGTRLSIL.

A word on this clone: The same CDR3 also results from other DNA sequences found in this sample. The CDR3 nucleotides read TGCGCCAGCAGCAACGGACAGGGCTACGAGCAGTACTTC. Protein: CASSNGQGYEQYF. The chain carries TRBV5-1 and TRBJ2-7; 8 bases match TRBD1. Trimming took 4 bases from V and 3 from J; bases not matched to a gene: 3. CDR1 and CDR2 (germline): SGHRS, YFSETQ. CDR3 length equals 13 residues. The full variable domain, in which reference TRBV5-1 and TRBJ2-7 provide the parts outside the CDR3, is KAGVTQTPRYLIKTRGQQVTLSCSPISGHRSVSWYQQTPGQGLQFLFEYFSETQRNKGNFPGRFSGRQFSNSRSEMNVSTLELGDSALYLCASSNGQGYEQYFGPGTRLTVT.

The CDR3, as DNA: TGTGCCAGCAACCCCGGGAGACAGGGCGATGGCTACACCTTC. Translating gives CASNPGRQGDGYTF. V gene TRBV7-9 combines with J gene TRBJ1-2, with 7 bases fitting TRBD1. This CDR3 is built from 14 residues. The V gene's germline CDR1 is SEHNR and CDR2 FQNEAQ (reference sequence). V was pared by 7 bases and J by 6 bases, with 11 bases of the junction left unmatched.

The chain joins TRBV30 to TRBJ1-4; possible D gene TRBD1, 5 bases. CDR3 length: 15 residues. Trimming stripped 1 base from V and 3 bases from J, with 12 bases between. The germline V gene has CDR1 GTSNPN and CDR2 SVGIG (reference sequence). CDR3 coding DNA: TGTGCCTGGAGTGCAGGGAGGATCCCTAATGAAAAACTGTTTTTT. Translated, it gives CAWSAGRIPNEKLFF.

Points on this clone: The same CDR3 arises from other DNA sequences in this sample as well. The chain employs TRBV28 and TRBJ2-7; D is perhaps TRBD2 (5 bases). The V gene's germline CDR1 is MDHEN and CDR2 SYDVKM. Trimming took off 6 bases at V and 6 bases at J, with 12 bases between the two ends. The CDR3 contains 12 residues. CDR3 DNA: TGTGCCAGCAGCCCCGGCGGAGGCGAGCAGTACTTC. Its protein is CASSPGGGEQYF.

This clone was detected only once. The chain links TRBV29-1 to TRBJ2-7, with 8 bases that match TRBD1. V was pared by 7 bases and J by 7 bases, with 18 bases of the junction left unmatched. Germline lookup yields CDR1 SQVTM and CDR2 ANQGSEA. CDR3 length: 15 amino acids. CDR3 in amino acids: CSAYDAGTGVREQYF. The CDR3 nucleotides are TGCAGCGCTTACGACGCCGGGACAGGAGTGAGGGAGCAGTACTTC.

V is TRBV21-1 and J is TRBJ1-1. TRBV21-1 is marked as a pseudogene. The CDR3 loop spans 16 amino acids. For the CDR3, the DNA is TGTGCCAGCAGCAAAGTTCCGCGGGTCCAGCCCTACGAAGCTTTCTTT. The encoded protein is CASSKVPRVQPYEAFF.

V usage is TRBV10-3 and J usage is TRBJ1-1; D not certain. The V end lost 7 bases, the J end lost 3 bases, and 15 bases lay between the germline ends. This CDR3 comprises 14 residues. Germline values: CDR1 ENHRY, CDR2 SYGVKD. The CDR3 DNA reads as TGTGCCATCACTCGGGCCCATGAGGACACTGAAGCTTTCTTT. Amino acids: CAITRAHEDTEAFF.

The chain couples TRBV6-6 to TRBJ2-3; D perhaps matches TRBD2 (6 bases). There are 16 residues in the CDR3. The ends were cut back, 6 bases at V and 3 bases at J, with 19 bases in the middle. CDR1 is MNHNY and CDR2 is SVGAGI in the germline V gene (reference sequence). This CDR3 is CASRGTMGGSTDTQYF. The CDR3 DNA follows: TGTGCCAGCAGAGGGACCATGGGGGGAAGTACAGATACGCAGTATTTT.

As for this clone: Different DNA sequences within this sample yield the same CDR3. The rearrangement links TRBV6-5 to TRBJ2-7; D may match TRBD1 or TRBD2 (5 bases each). Germline CDR1 and CDR2: MNHEY and SVGAGI. Trimming removed 9 bases at V and 4 bases at J, with 10 bases between. The CDR3 runs to 11 residues. The DNA for the CDR3 is TGTGCCAGTTCTGGGGGTTACGAGCAGTACTTC. This sequence encodes CASSGGYEQYF.

In nucleotides, the CDR3 is TGTGCCAGCAGTGAAGACAGATCCTTCAATGGCTACACCTTC. It encodes CASSEDRSFNGYTF. This rearrangement joins TRBV6-1 to TRBJ1-2; no reliable D call. The germline V gene encodes CDR1 MNHNS and CDR2 SASEGT. V lost 1 base and J lost 6, with 12 bases in between. The CDR3 totals 14 residues.

This clone has a single count. The rearrangement uses TRBV30 and TRBJ2-1, with a tentative D call TRBD1 (6 bases). V lost 7 bases and J lost 3, with 25 bases in between. There are 17 residues in the CDR3. In germline, CDR1 is GTSNPN, CDR2 SVGIG (reference sequence). CDR3 loop: CAYTTRQGSPFYNEQFF. The CDR3 bases are TGTGCCTACACCACAAGGCAGGGGTCCCCCTTCTACAATGAGCAGTTCTTC.

This chain uses TRBV4-3 with TRBJ1-6, with unresolved D. V lost 0 bases and J lost 0, with 12 bases in between. Germline CDR1 LGHNA, CDR2 YSLEER. The CDR3 totals 18 residues. The chain's CDR3 is CASSQDSAPGSYNSPLHF. CDR3 DNA: TGCGCCAGCAGCCAAGATTCGGCCCCCGGCTCCTATAATTCACCCCTCCACTTT.

The chain carries TRBV11-2 and TRBJ2-7; D call uncertain. The germline CDR1 and CDR2 sequences are SGHAT and FQNNGV. This CDR3 comprises 14 residues. The germline V and J ends were trimmed by 1 base and 0 bases, with 7 bases remaining between them. The CDR3 nucleotides read TGTGCCAGCAGCTTAGTAAGCTCCTCCTACGAGCAGTACTTC. Its protein product is CASSLVSSSYEQYF.

CDR3 loop: CASTGDHGELFF. CDR3 in DNA: TGCGCCAGCACGGGGGATCACGGGGAGCTGTTTTTT. This rearrangement joins TRBV10-1 to TRBJ2-2, with D maybe TRBD2 (6 bases). Germline assignment: CDR1 WNHNN and CDR2 SYGVQD (reference sequence). The CDR3 length is 12 residues. V shed 7 bases and J shed 7 bases, with 10 bases lying between them.

As concerns this clone: The same CDR3 arises from other DNA sequences in this sample as well. The chain links TRBV29-1 to TRBJ2-7; 7 bases map to TRBD2. V dropped 3 bases and J dropped 1; count of bases not matched to a gene: 3. Germline V gives CDR1 SQVTM, CDR2 ANQGSEA. This CDR3 is built from 13 residues. CDR3 coding DNA: TGCAGCGTTGACGACGGGGGGTCCTACGAGCAGTACTTC. It yields the protein CSVDDGGSYEQYF.

In regard to this clone: An end of the junction differs from the germline gene, which may be a read error. Other DNA sequences in this sample translate to the same CDR3. This chain uses TRBV7-7 with TRBJ2-3; D ambiguous. The CDR3 runs to 13 residues. Germline loops: CDR1 SSHAT, CDR2 FNYEAQ (reference sequence). The CDR3 nucleotides are TGTGCTAGCAGCTTAGCATTCACAGATACGCAGTATTTT. It specifies CASSLAFTDTQYF.

The chain joins TRBV6-1 to TRBJ2-7; D is perhaps TRBD1 (6 bases). CDR1 and CDR2 from the germline V gene are MNHNS and SASEGT. The V end lost 10 bases, the J end lost 0 bases, and 10 bases lay between the germline ends. The length of the CDR3 is 12 residues. CDR3 in DNA: TGTGCCACCCGGGACACCTCCTACGAGCAGTACTTC. Translation gives CATRDTSYEQYF.

This clone was detected once. The chain has TRBV9 and TRBJ2-1; D gene unclear. CDR3 length: 11 residues. Trimming left V 3 bases short and J 10 bases short, with 8 bases between. Germline-derived CDR1 and CDR2 are SGDLS and YYNGEE. As DNA, the CDR3 is TGTGCCAGCAGCGCCTCCTGGGAGCAGTTCTTC. This translates into CASSASWEQFF.

The rearrangement joins TRBV7-3 to TRBJ2-3; no firm D call. V was cut by 0 bases and J by 5 bases, with 9 bases left in between. Germline-derived CDR1 and CDR2 are SGHTA and FQGTGA. The CDR3 is 14 amino acids. CDR3 loop: CASSLTGVGDTQYF. The DNA for the CDR3 is TGTGCCAGCAGCTTAACCGGAGTGGGAGATACGCAGTATTTT.

This rearrangement joins TRBV10-2 to TRBJ2-7, with 9 bases matching TRBD1. The length of the CDR3 is 12 residues. V was pared by 10 bases and J by 3 bases, with 4 bases of the junction left unmatched. Germline assignment: CDR1 WSHSY and CDR2 SAAADI. CDR3 loop: CAISDRGYEQYF. The CDR3, as DNA: TGCGCCATTTCGGACAGGGGCTACGAGCAGTACTTC.

The chain combines TRBV15 with TRBJ2-5, with D perhaps given as TRBD1 or TRBD2 (5 bases each). This CDR3 comprises 15 residues. Germline-derived CDR1 and CDR2 are LNHNV and YYDKDF (reference sequence). Trimming shortened V by 0 bases and J by 3 bases, and 11 bases separated the two germline ends. The CDR3 DNA reads TGTGCCACCAGCAGAGAAGGGACGGGGAAAGAGACCCAGTACTTC. Translated: CATSREGTGKETQYF.

The gene calls are TRBV6-1 and TRBJ1-2; D is ambiguous. Trimming shortened V by 3 bases and J by 5 bases, and 16 bases separated the two germline ends. The CDR3 is 15 amino acids. Germline assignment: CDR1 MNHNS and CDR2 SASEGT. DNA of the CDR3: TGTGCCAGCAGTGAGTGGCCGACAATGATATATGGCTACACCTTC. It yields the protein CASSEWPTMIYGYTF.

This clone was seen a single time. This rearrangement joins TRBV6-1 to TRBJ1-1; tentative D call: TRBD1 (5 bases). Germline CDR1 MNHNS, CDR2 SASEGT. This CDR3 has 14 amino acids. V was cut by 0 bases and J by 5 bases, with 10 bases left in between. This CDR3 reads CASSEAWGGTEAFF. The CDR3 DNA is TGTGCCAGCAGTGAAGCGTGGGGGGGGACTGAAGCTTTCTTT.

The V and J genes are TRBV10-1 and TRBJ2-1; TRBD2 matches 8 bases. The CDR3 consists of 15 residues. V lost 4 bases and J lost 7; bases outside the gene matches: 9. Germline V gene sequence: CDR1 WNHNN, CDR2 SYGVQD (reference sequence). The DNA of the CDR3 is TGCGCCAGCAGTGGGAAGGCTAGCGGGTGGAATGAGCAGTTCTTC. Its translation is CASSGKASGWNEQFF.

This chain joins TRBV7-9 and TRBJ2-5, with D perhaps being TRBD1 or TRBD2 (5 bases each). In germline, CDR1 is SEHNR, CDR2 FQNEAQ (reference sequence). Between the trimmed V and J ends, which lost 5 bases and 0 bases, there was a span of 10 bases. The CDR3 has 14 amino acids. In DNA, the CDR3 is TGTGCCAGCAGCGGCCGGGACCACCAAGAGACCCAGTACTTC. This translates into CASSGRDHQETQYF.

This clone was seen just once. The CDR3 coding sequence is TGTGCCAGCAGCTCCCCCGGGCCGGGCCTCTCGGACGAGCAGTACTTC. Translation gives CASSSPGPGLSDEQYF. The chain has TRBV21-1 and TRBJ2-7. TRBV21-1 is a known pseudogene. The CDR3 sequence is 16 residues long.

The chain is built from TRBV10-3 and TRBJ2-1; unclear D gene. Between the trimmed V and J ends, which lost 0 bases and 6 bases, there was a span of 9 bases. The CDR3 spans 14 residues. Germline CDR1 ENHRY, CDR2 SYGVKD. Written as DNA, the CDR3 is TGTGCCATCAGTGAGTCGTTTAGAAGCAATGAGCAGTTCTTC. Protein: CAISESFRSNEQFF.

The chain carries TRBV15 and TRBJ2-1; D tentatively fits TRBD1 or TRBD2 (5 bases each). The V and J ends lost 8 bases and 2 bases respectively, with 16 bases between them. Germline V lookup: CDR1 LNHNV, CDR2 YYDKDF (reference sequence). The CDR3 sequence is 15 residues long. This CDR3 is CATAVGAGTYNEQFF. In DNA, the CDR3 is TGTGCCACCGCCGTCGGGGCTGGCACCTACAATGAGCAGTTCTTC.